The 24 T cell receptor beta chains below were found in one sample sequenced in a study of T-cell memory formation after mild COVID-19. Using its own MiXCR run on the 5' RACE reads, TCRdb lists one record per CDR3 protein. The sample includes roughly 300,000 distinct CDR3 sequences, roughly 8.2% of them seen just once. Sequenced sample: PBMCs or a T cell subset sorted from them (not recorded which). All receptors derive from a man aged 18 to 30 who had mild COVID-19 (a few samples of this study predate the infection). Cell type and time point are not known.

This clonotype was seen a handful of times. The chain couples TRBV20-1 to TRBJ1-1; D might be TRBD1 (6 bases). In germline, CDR1 is DFQATT, CDR2 SNEGSKA (reference sequence). The CDR3 length is 13 residues. CDR3 region: CSPRGTPNTEAFF. The CDR3 DNA follows: TGCAGCCCGAGGGGGACACCGAACACTGAAGCTTTCTTT.

The chain recombines TRBV5-6 with TRBJ2-1; TRBD1 agrees at 7 bases. The CDR3 has 14 residues. V shed 5 bases, J shed 5 bases, and the junction held 7 bases outside the gene matches. Looked up from germline, CDR1 is SGHDT and CDR2 is YYEEEE. The CDR3 nucleotides read TGTGCCAGCAGTCTGACAGGGTTAGACAATGAGCAGTTCTTC. As protein: CASSLTGLDNEQFF.

Concerning this clonotype itself: A read error may explain this, as a much larger clone is one base away. This rearrangement joins TRBV2 to TRBJ2-3, with D uncertain. V was trimmed by 4 bases and J by 5 bases, leaving 10 bases between them. Germline loops: CDR1 SNHLY, CDR2 FYNNEI. This CDR3 is built from 13 residues. DNA of the CDR3: TGTGCCAGCAGTGGCCTACCGCGAGATACGCAGTATTTT. The encoded protein is CASSGLPRDTQYF.

The genes are TRBV30 and TRBJ1-4; no clear D gene. Trimming stripped 0 bases from V and 1 base from J, with 6 bases between. Per germline, CDR1 GTSNPN and CDR2 SVGIG (reference sequence). The CDR3 length is 14 residues. CDR3 sequence reads: CAWSVGLTNEKLFF. CDR3 nucleotides: TGTGCCTGGAGTGTCGGCCTAACTAATGAAAAACTGTTTTTT.

This clonotype was picked up many times. The chain links TRBV5-1 to TRBJ1-4; possible D gene TRBD1, 5 bases. V lost 0 bases, J lost 12 bases, and 15 bases lay in between. The CDR3 loop spans 14 amino acids. Germline V gene sequence: CDR1 SGHRS, CDR2 YFSETQ. Here the CDR3 DNA reads TGCGCCAGCAGCTTGGCAATGTATGGGGGAGAACTGTTTTTT. The encoded protein is CASSLAMYGGELFF.

This chain joins TRBV11-2 and TRBJ2-5; D is tentatively TRBD1 or TRBD2 (5 bases each). The CDR3 extends over 14 amino acids. The V gene lost 1 base and the J gene lost 4 bases, with 10 bases spanning the gap. CDR1 is SGHAT and CDR2 is FQNNGV in the germline V gene. CDR3 bases: TGTGCCAGCAGCTTAGGGCAGAGGGGAGAGACCCAGTACTTC. It is translated as CASSLGQRGETQYF. Together with reference TRBV11-2 and TRBJ2-5, the CDR3 gives the full variable domain: EAGVAQSPRYKIIEKRQSVAFWCNPISGHATLYWYQQILGQGPKLLIQFQNNGVVDDSQLPKDRFSAERLKGVDSTLKIQPAKLEDSAVYLCASSLGQRGETQYFGPGTRLLVL.

Points on this clonotype: A single base separates this from a much larger clone, so it may be a read error. The chain recombines TRBV27 with TRBJ2-1, with D hard to call. The CDR3 totals 11 residues. Germline assignment: CDR1 MNHEY and CDR2 SMNVEV (reference sequence). Deletions cut 4 bases from V and 4 bases from J, with 2 bases between. DNA of the CDR3: TGTGCCAGCAGTTGGTACAATGAGCAGTTCTTC. Amino acid sequence: CASSWYNEQFF.

The chain has TRBV6-5 and TRBJ2-7, with 8 nucleotides matching TRBD2. The CDR3 is 16 amino acids. CDR1 and CDR2 from the germline V gene are MNHEY and SVGAGI. The trim removed 0 bases at V and 2 bases at J, leaving 6 bases unmatched. For the CDR3, the DNA is TGTGCCAGCAGTTACTCGACTACGGGGGGGCCCTACGAGCAGTACTTC. It is translated as CASSYSTTGGPYEQYF.

This clonotype was counted between two and nine times. The chain links TRBV14 to TRBJ2-1, with D perhaps TRBD2 (5 bases). Deletions cut 2 bases from V and 9 bases from J, with 11 bases between. The CDR3 is 13 amino acids. The V gene's germline CDR1 is SGHDN and CDR2 FVKESK. CDR3 bases: TGTGCCAGCAGCCAACAGGAGGAAACTGAGCAGTTCTTC. Its translation: CASSQQEETEQFF.

This clonotype was observed a handful of times. This chain links TRBV29-1 with TRBJ1-1; the D gene is possibly TRBD1 (6 bases). Germline V gene sequence: CDR1 SQVTM, CDR2 ANQGSEA. This CDR3 is built from 13 residues. Trimming shortened V by 7 bases and J by 4 bases, and 16 bases separated the two germline ends. The CDR3 sequence is CSALPGGGTEAFF. CDR3 nucleotide sequence: TGCAGCGCCCTTCCCGGGGGCGGCACTGAAGCTTTCTTT.

There are many counts of this clonotype. V usage is TRBV12-3 or TRBV12-4 and J usage is TRBJ2-5, with D possibly being TRBD1 (5 bases). The CDR3 covers 13 residues. The ends were cut back, 2 bases at V and 5 bases at J, with 9 bases in the middle. CDR3 residues: CASSLWGSETQYF. The CDR3, as DNA: TGTGCCAGCAGTTTATGGGGCTCGGAGACCCAGTACTTC.

This clonotype was seen repeatedly, ten times or more. V usage is TRBV4-3 and J usage is TRBJ2-7, with 9 bases fitting TRBD1. Germline V gene lookup returns CDR1 LGHNA and CDR2 YSLEER. V lost 0 bases and J lost 0; bases outside the gene matches: 15. The CDR3 consists of 20 residues. The CDR3 region is CASSQEVRQGVIRPSYEQYF. In DNA form, the CDR3 reads TGCGCCAGCAGCCAAGAAGTCCGACAGGGGGTTATCCGTCCCTCCTACGAGCAGTACTTC.

In its sample, this clonotype was seen many times. The rearrangement uses TRBV10-2 and TRBJ2-5; D remains unclear. V was clipped by 4 bases and J by 4 bases, with 4 bases between them. The CDR3 runs 11 residues. Germline V gene lookup returns CDR1 WSHSY and CDR2 SAAADI. This CDR3 is CASSVTETQYF. DNA of the CDR3: TGCGCCAGCAGTGTGACAGAGACCCAGTACTTC.

The chain combines TRBV7-9 with TRBJ2-5; TRBD2 matches at 9 bases. Germline loops: CDR1 SEHNR, CDR2 FQNEAQ (reference sequence). With V trimmed by 4 bases and J by 2 bases, 2 bases remained unmatched. This CDR3 has 14 residues. Here the CDR3 reads CASSWAGGQETQYF. The CDR3 region has the DNA TGTGCCAGCAGCTGGGCGGGGGGGCAAGAGACCCAGTACTTC.

The chain carries TRBV10-3 and TRBJ2-1; 14 bases are shared with TRBD2. The ends lost 6 bases at V and 0 bases at J; junction bases unmatched: 7. This CDR3 spans 18 amino acids. The germline CDR1 and CDR2 sequences are ENHRY and SYGVKD. CDR3 region: CAISAGTSGGSSYNEQFF. The DNA of the CDR3 is TGTGCCATCAGCGCCGGGACTAGCGGGGGTAGCTCCTACAATGAGCAGTTCTTC.

This clonotype was counted between two and nine times. The chain employs TRBV9 and TRBJ1-6; a weak D match, TRBD1 (6 bases). V lost 2 bases and J lost 12, with 12 bases in between. The CDR3 length is 13 residues. Germline V lookup: CDR1 SGDLS, CDR2 YYNGEE. CDR3 sequence (DNA): TGTGCCAGCAGCGTTTACAGGGCAGGACCCCTCCACTTT. This codes for CASSVYRAGPLHF.

The chain carries TRBV5-1 and TRBJ2-5; 11 positions agree with TRBD1. The CDR3 loop spans 15 amino acids. Germline trimming cut 0 bases from V and 5 bases from J; bases unmatched to any gene: 3. Germline-derived CDR1 and CDR2 are SGHRS and YFSETQ. CDR3 nucleotide sequence: TGCGCCAGCAGCTTGGGGACAGGGGGCTTGGAGACCCAGTACTTC. Its translation is CASSLGTGGLETQYF.

This clonotype was observed at least ten times. The genes are TRBV7-3 and TRBJ2-2, with D maybe TRBD2 (5 bases). From germline, CDR1 is SGHTA and CDR2 FQGTGA. Trimming took off 4 bases at V and 3 bases at J, with 9 bases between the two ends. There are 14 residues in the CDR3. CDR3 sequence reads: CASSSTSYTGELFF. The CDR3, as DNA: TGTGCCAGCAGCTCAACTAGTTACACCGGGGAGCTGTTTTTT.

The table lists this clonotype with many counts. This chain uses TRBV6-2 or TRBV6-3 with TRBJ2-5, with D maybe TRBD1 (5 bases). This CDR3 is 12 amino acids long. Germline values: CDR1 MNHEY, CDR2 SVGEGT. V gave up 5 bases and J gave up 3 bases, with 7 bases separating them. As DNA, the CDR3 is TGTGCCAGCAGTCGCAGGGAAGAGACCCAGTACTTC. It codes for CASSRREETQYF.

The chain recombines TRBV9 with TRBJ2-1, with D perhaps TRBD2 (7 bases). The V gene's germline CDR1 is SGDLS and CDR2 YYNGEE. The CDR3 spans 17 residues. Trimming left V 4 bases short and J 2 bases short, with 19 bases between. CDR3 bases: TGTGCCAGCAGCCCCTATGGGGGCGGGGGACCCTACAATGAGCAGTTCTTC. Its translation is CASSPYGGGGPYNEQFF.

This clonotype was seen a few times. This chain joins TRBV3-1 and TRBJ1-1; D possibly corresponds to TRBD1 (6 bases). There are 16 residues in the CDR3. Germline lookup yields CDR1 LGHDT and CDR2 YNNKEL (reference sequence). Trimming took 4 bases from V and 4 from J, leaving 19 bases between them. CDR3 sequence reads: CASSPRRGRGSTEAFF. The DNA for the CDR3 is TGTGCCAGCAGCCCCAGAAGGGGGAGGGGGAGCACTGAAGCTTTCTTT.

The J gene is TRBJ2-3, the V gene TRBV4-2; TRBD2 is a possible D gene (6 bases). Trimming stripped 1 base from V and 6 bases from J, with 17 bases between. The CDR3 has 16 amino acids. Germline CDR1 LGHNA, CDR2 YNFKEQ. CDR3 protein: CASSQGSRRAGDTQYF. DNA of the CDR3: TGTGCCAGCAGCCAAGGATCCAGACGGGCGGGGGATACGCAGTATTTT.

The chain joins TRBV4-2 to TRBJ2-3; 9 nucleotides match TRBD2. The trim removed 1 base at V and 7 bases at J, leaving 3 bases unmatched. Per germline, CDR1 LGHNA and CDR2 YNFKEQ. The CDR3 is 14 residues long. CDR3 DNA: TGTGCCAGCAGCCAAGTGGCGGGGGGGAATACGCAGTATTTT. Translating gives CASSQVAGGNTQYF.

This clonotype was observed at least ten times. CDR3 residues: CSGGDTGELFF. DNA of the CDR3: TGCAGCGGGGGGGACACCGGGGAGCTGTTTTTT. The chain joins TRBV29-1 to TRBJ2-2; a weak D match, TRBD2 (6 bases). The CDR3 consists of 11 residues. From germline, CDR1 is SQVTM and CDR2 ANQGSEA. The V end was cut by 7 bases, the J end by 3 bases, with 6 bases between.